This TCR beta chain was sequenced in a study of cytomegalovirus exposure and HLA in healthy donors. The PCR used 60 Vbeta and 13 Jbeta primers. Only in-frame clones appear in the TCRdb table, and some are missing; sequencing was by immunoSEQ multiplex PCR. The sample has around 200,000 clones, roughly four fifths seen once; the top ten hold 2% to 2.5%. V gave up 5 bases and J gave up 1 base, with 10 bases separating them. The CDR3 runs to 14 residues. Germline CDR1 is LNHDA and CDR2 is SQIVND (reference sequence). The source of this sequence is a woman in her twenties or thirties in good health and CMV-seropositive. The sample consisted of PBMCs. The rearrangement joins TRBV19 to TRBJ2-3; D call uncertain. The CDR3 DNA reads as TGTGCCAGTAGTCCCCGACTTGGCACAGATACGCAGTATTTT. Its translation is CASSPRLGTDTQYF. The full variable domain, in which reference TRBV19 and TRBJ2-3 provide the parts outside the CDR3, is DGGITQSPKYLFRKEGQNVTLSCEQNLNHDAMYWYRQDPGQGLRLIYYSQIVNDFQKGDIAEGYSVSREKKESFPLTVTSAQKNPTAFYLCASSPRLGTDTQYFGPGTRLTVL.